These 31 T cell receptor beta chains share one sample of origin, sequenced in a study of shared clonotypes between healthy human individuals. Sequencing used immunoSEQ multiplex PCR; TCRdb keeps in-frame clones, though not all of them. The table shows more than 2 million clones, with roughly 96% occurring only once. Sample: naive CD4+ T cells sorted from blood. The subset denotes: CD45RA+ positively selected. These receptors originate from a man younger than 35 in good health.

This CDR3 is CASSPRTGILGDTQYF. The CDR3 DNA is TGTGCCAGCAGCCCCCGGACGGGAATCCTGGGGGATACGCAGTATTTT. The genes are TRBV9 and TRBJ2-3; a possible D gene is TRBD2 (5 bases). Trimming took 4 bases from V and 6 from J, leaving 21 bases between them. Germline V CDR1 and CDR2: SGDLS, YYNGEE. The length of the CDR3 is 16 residues.

This rearrangement joins TRBV18 to TRBJ1-2; 9 bases align to TRBD1. Trimming took 6 bases from V and 6 from J; bases not matched to a gene: 20. From germline, CDR1 is KGHSH and CDR2 LQKENI. This CDR3 is 18 amino acids long. CDR3 region: CASSLLSDPGTGIHGYTF. In nucleotides, the CDR3 is TGTGCCAGCTCCCTACTATCGGACCCCGGGACAGGGATACATGGCTACACCTTC.

The genes are TRBV25-1 and TRBJ2-2; tentative D call: TRBD1 (6 bases). The CDR3 covers 13 residues. Germline CDR1 is MGHDK and CDR2 is SYGVNS. V was trimmed by 4 bases and J by 7 bases, leaving 10 bases between them. The DNA of the CDR3 is TGTGCCAGCAGTGTCAGGGGTGGCGGGGAGCTGTTTTTT. This gives the protein CASSVRGGGELFF.

The rearrangement uses TRBV7-2 and TRBJ1-2; the D is unclear. Germline CDR1 reads SGHTA; CDR2 reads FQGNSA. V was trimmed by 0 bases and J by 7 bases, leaving 6 bases between them. The CDR3 loop spans 12 amino acids. This CDR3 reads CASSLAAVGYTF. DNA for the CDR3: TGTGCCAGCAGCTTAGCGGCAGTTGGCTACACCTTC.

The chain's CDR3 is CASSYSRRGAAEAFF. The CDR3 DNA is TGTGCCAGCAGTTACAGTCGACGGGGGGCGGCTGAAGCTTTCTTT. The chain combines TRBV6-5 with TRBJ1-1; D is perhaps TRBD1 (6 bases). The V end was cut by 2 bases, the J end by 6 bases, with 16 bases between. The CDR3 runs to 15 residues. Germline V gene lookup returns CDR1 MNHEY and CDR2 SVGAGI.

This chain connects TRBV7-2 to TRBJ1-2; D is possibly TRBD1 (5 bases). Trimming pared 5 bases from V and 3 bases from J, leaving 16 bases between. CDR3 length: 15 residues. Germline values: CDR1 SGHTA, CDR2 FQGNSA. The CDR3 coding sequence is TGTGCCAGCAGCCCCCTAGGGACGTATGACTATGGCTACACCTTC. Translation: CASSPLGTYDYGYTF.

The sample holds one count of this clone. The V gene is TRBV15, the J gene TRBJ2-7; D not resolved. The germline gives CDR1 LNHNV, CDR2 YYDKDF (reference sequence). Trimming removed 0 bases from V and 4 bases from J, with 7 bases in between. This CDR3 has 13 residues. The CDR3 spells CATSRDPVYEQYF. CDR3 nucleotide sequence: TGTGCCACCAGCAGAGATCCCGTTTACGAGCAGTACTTC. Full variable domain (outside the CDR3, taken from reference TRBV15 and TRBJ2-7): DAMVIQNPRYQVTQFGKPVTLSCSQTLNHNVMYWYQQKSSQAPKLLFHYYDKDFNNEADTPDNFQSRRPNTSFCFLDIRSPGLGDTAMYLCATSRDPVYEQYFGPGTRLTVT.

The chain couples TRBV11-2 to TRBJ2-7; tentative D call: TRBD2 (5 bases). The CDR3 covers 16 residues. The germline CDR1 and CDR2 sequences are SGHAT and FQNNGV. The ends were cut back, 4 bases at V and 0 bases at J, with 16 bases in the middle. CDR3 nucleotide sequence: TGTGCCAGCAGCTACCCCGGAGGCCCTAGCTCCTACGAGCAGTACTTC. Amino acids: CASSYPGGPSSYEQYF.

The genes are TRBV13 and TRBJ2-3; 7 bases align to TRBD1. From germline, CDR1 is PRHDT and CDR2 FYEKMQ (reference sequence). V lost 3 bases to trimming and J lost 5 bases; unmatched junction nucleotides: 8. The CDR3 is 15 amino acids. CDR3 nucleotide sequence: TGTGCCAGCAGCTTCTCCGGGACAGAGGGAGATACGCAGTATTTT. It is translated as CASSFSGTEGDTQYF. The variable domain in full, completed from reference TRBV13 and TRBJ2-3, reads AAGVIQSPRHLIKEKRETATLKCYPIPRHDTVYWYQQGPGQDPQFLISFYEKMQSDKGSIPDRFSAQQFSDYHSELNMSSLELGDSALYFCASSFSGTEGDTQYFGPGTRLTVL.

The chain recombines TRBV5-1 with TRBJ1-2, with D perhaps TRBD1 (5 bases). Trimming took 4 bases from V and 7 from J, leaving 11 bases between them. CDR3 length: 12 residues. CDR1 and CDR2 from the germline V gene are SGHRS and YFSETQ. Written as DNA, the CDR3 is TGCGCCAGCAGCGAAGGGGTGTTTGGCTACACCTTC. Protein sequence: CASSEGVFGYTF.

As regards this clone: The identical CDR3 is also encoded by other nucleotide sequences in the sample. The chain uses TRBV5-1 and TRBJ2-3; 9 bases agree with TRBD2. Unmatched junction bases numbered 4, after V lost 5 bases and J lost 3 bases. Germline V gene sequence: CDR1 SGHRS, CDR2 YFSETQ. The CDR3 contains 14 residues. As DNA, the CDR3 is TGCGCCAGCAGGGGGGGACTAGCTACAGATACGCAGTATTTT. It yields the protein CASRGGLATDTQYF.

J is TRBJ2-5 and V is TRBV5-4; D remains unclear. CDR1 and CDR2 from the germline V gene are SGHNT and YYREEE (reference sequence). This CDR3 region has 11 residues. The V and J ends lost 4 bases and 5 bases respectively, with 6 bases between them. In DNA form, the CDR3 reads TGTGCCAGCAGCCTACATGAGACCCAGTACTTC. Translated: CASSLHETQYF.

A word on this clone: In the same sample, other DNA sequences code for this CDR3. This rearrangement joins TRBV18 to TRBJ1-5; D is possibly TRBD1 (5 bases). Germline CDR1 and CDR2: KGHSH and LQKENI. The CDR3 extends over 14 amino acids. Trimming removed 2 bases at V and 1 base at J, with 6 bases between. For the CDR3, the DNA is TGTGCCAGCTCACCAGGGGCCAGCAATCAGCCCCAGCATTTT. Protein: CASSPGASNQPQHF.

This clone was seen just once. The V gene is TRBV11-2, the J gene TRBJ1-2, with a tentative D call TRBD1 (5 bases). The CDR3 has 15 amino acids. Trimming removed 6 bases from V and 7 bases from J, with 21 bases in between. Germline assignment: CDR1 SGHAT and CDR2 FQNNGV. The CDR3 DNA reads TGTGCCAGCAGTGTATATGGGGGAGGTGTGGCTGGCTACACCTTC. Residues: CASSVYGGGVAGYTF.

The table lists this clone with a count of one. V is TRBV5-1 and J is TRBJ2-3; 11 bases are a match to TRBD1. Losses at the gene ends were 6 bases for V and 3 bases for J; bases not matched to a gene: 6. The germline V gene has CDR1 SGHRS and CDR2 YFSETQ. The CDR3 is 15 amino acids. CDR3 region: CASTEGTGGTDTQYF. DNA for the CDR3: TGCGCCAGCACCGAGGGGACAGGGGGTACAGATACGCAGTATTTT.

This rearrangement joins TRBV9 to TRBJ2-7; 9 bases are a match to TRBD1. Trimming cost V 5 bases and J 3 bases; bases outside gene matches: 9. Germline CDR1 reads SGDLS; CDR2 reads YYNGEE. The CDR3 spans 15 residues. CDR3 nucleotides: TGTGCCAGCAGTCTGACGGGACAGGGACTCTACGAGCAGTACTTC. It yields the protein CASSLTGQGLYEQYF. Full variable domain (rest looked up from reference TRBV9 and TRBJ2-7): DSGVTQTPKHLITATGQRVTLRCSPRSGDLSVYWYQQSLDQGLQFLIQYYNGEERAKGNILERFSAQQFPDLHSELNLSSLELGDSALYFCASSLTGQGLYEQYFGPGTRLTVT.

The chain recombines TRBV6-9 with TRBJ2-2, with D uncertain. There are 12 residues in the CDR3. Germline CDR1 MNHGY, CDR2 SVAAGI. Trimming removed 9 bases from V and 3 bases from J, with 8 bases in between. The CDR3, as DNA: TGTGCCAGTAGAAGCGACACCGGGGAGCTGTTTTTT. It yields the protein CASRSDTGELFF.

In DNA, the CDR3 is TGCGCCAGCAGCCAAGAACGGGGGAGCCATCAGCCCCAGCATTTT. Translated, it gives CASSQERGSHQPQHF. The chain is built from TRBV4-1 and TRBJ1-5, with a tentative D call TRBD1 (5 bases). Germline CDR1 and CDR2: MGHRA and YSYEKL. The V end lost 0 bases, the J end lost 5 bases, and 11 bases lay between the germline ends. The CDR3 spans 15 residues.

The genes are TRBV28 and TRBJ1-5; TRBD1 aligns across 10 bases. Germline V lookup: CDR1 MDHEN, CDR2 SYDVKM. V trimming: 4 bases; J trimming: 3 bases; junction bases outside the gene matches: 3. The CDR3 is 15 amino acids. The CDR3 DNA reads as TGTGCCAGCAGTTGGGACAGGGGCAACAATCAGCCCCAGCATTTT. Amino acids: CASSWDRGNNQPQHF.

This chain connects TRBV11-2 to TRBJ1-2; 7 bases align to TRBD1. The CDR3 is 14 residues long. From germline, CDR1 is SGHAT and CDR2 FQNNGV. V trimming: 5 bases; J trimming: 8 bases; junction bases outside the gene matches: 11. CDR3 in amino acids: CASSPDRLLTGYTF. CDR3 sequence (DNA): TGTGCCAGCAGCCCGGACAGGCTCCTTACGGGCTACACCTTC.

Turning to this clone: Other DNA sequences from this sample encode an identical CDR3 as well. This rearrangement joins TRBV6-1 to TRBJ1-3, with D unresolved. Trimming shortened V by 1 base and J by 4 bases, and 5 bases separated the two germline ends. The CDR3 totals 13 residues. CDR1 MNHNS and CDR2 SASEGT come from the germline V gene. The CDR3 loop is CASSEVGGNTIYF. The CDR3 DNA follows: TGTGCCAGCAGTGAAGTGGGCGGAAACACCATATATTTT.

Turning to this clone: Distinct nucleotide sequences in the sample also encode this CDR3. The chain employs TRBV5-4 and TRBJ1-3; D possibly corresponds to TRBD1 (5 bases). The CDR3 extends over 15 amino acids. V was trimmed by 4 bases and J by 0 bases, leaving 11 bases between them. In germline, CDR1 is SGHNT, CDR2 YYREEE (reference sequence). In DNA form, the CDR3 reads TGTGCCAGCAGCCCGGGGGGGGTCTCTGGAAACACCATATATTTT. This translates into CASSPGGVSGNTIYF.

V and J are TRBV7-3 and TRBJ2-3, with 8 bases identical to TRBD2. CDR1 and CDR2 (germline): SGHTA, FQGTGA. The J segment lost 5 bases and the V segment lost 2 bases, leaving 6 bases of the junction unmatched. The CDR3 is 15 amino acids. CDR3: CASSLSGGAGDTQYF. The CDR3 DNA follows: TGTGCCAGCAGCTTATCCGGGGGGGCCGGAGATACGCAGTATTTT. The complete variable domain, with remaining parts taken from reference TRBV7-3 and TRBJ2-3, reads GAGVSQTPSNKVTEKGKYVELRCDPISGHTALYWYRQSLGQGPEFLIYFQGTGAADDSGLPNDRFFAVRPEGSVSTLKIQRTERGDSAVYLCASSLSGGAGDTQYFGPGTRLTVL.

About this clone: The sample holds other DNA sequences that translate to the same CDR3. The rearrangement links TRBV6-5 to TRBJ1-1; D remains unclear. Germline loops: CDR1 MNHEY, CDR2 SVGAGI. This CDR3 has 13 amino acids. V was pared by 0 bases and J by 7 bases, with 9 bases between. The chain's CDR3 is CASSYSSRVEAFF. DNA for the CDR3: TGTGCCAGCAGTTACTCGAGTCGGGTTGAAGCTTTCTTT.

The chain links TRBV6-5 to TRBJ1-5, with 10 bases aligning to TRBD1. Germline V gives CDR1 MNHEY, CDR2 SVGAGI. V lost 6 bases to trimming and J lost 3 bases; unmatched junction nucleotides: 5. The CDR3 sequence is 15 residues long. Here the CDR3 reads CASSEDRGSNQPQHF. In nucleotides, the CDR3 is TGTGCCAGCAGCGAGGACAGGGGGTCCAATCAGCCCCAGCATTTT.

The chain links TRBV5-1 to TRBJ2-2; D is unresolved. The ends were cut back, 0 bases at V and 5 bases at J, with 8 bases in the middle. The germline gives CDR1 SGHRS, CDR2 YFSETQ. The CDR3 loop spans 14 amino acids. The CDR3 reads CASSLAPVTGELFF. DNA for the CDR3: TGCGCCAGCAGCTTGGCCCCGGTGACCGGGGAGCTGTTTTTT.

V usage is TRBV29-1 and J usage is TRBJ2-1; 8 bases line up with TRBD2. The V segment lost 2 bases and the J segment 7 bases; nucleotides outside the gene matches: 10. This CDR3 comprises 15 residues. CDR1 SQVTM and CDR2 ANQGSEA come from the germline V gene. The CDR3 DNA reads TGCAGCGTTGAACCCCCAGCGGGGGCGGGGAATGAGCAGTTCTTC. Translation gives CSVEPPAGAGNEQFF.

The chain carries TRBV10-3 and TRBJ2-7; D may be TRBD1 (5 bases). Germline V CDR1 and CDR2: ENHRY, SYGVKD. CDR3 length: 14 amino acids. Deletions cut 4 bases from V and 5 bases from J, with 15 bases between. This chain's CDR3 is CAISVRGAEDEQYF. CDR3 DNA sequence: TGTGCCATCAGTGTTAGGGGCGCCGAGGACGAGCAGTACTTC.

The chain has TRBV18 and TRBJ2-5, with unresolved D. The CDR3 runs to 13 residues. Germline V CDR1 and CDR2: KGHSH, LQKENI. V dropped 4 bases and J dropped 0 bases, with 6 bases sitting between them. CDR3 protein: CASSLEYQETQYF. DNA for the CDR3: TGTGCCAGCTCACTAGAGTACCAAGAGACCCAGTACTTC. Full variable domain (outside the CDR3, taken from reference TRBV18 and TRBJ2-5): NAGVMQNPRHLVRRRGQEARLRCSPMKGHSHVYWYRQLPEEGLKFMVYLQKENIIDESGMPKERFSAEFPKEGPSILRIQQVVRGDSAAYFCASSLEYQETQYFGPGTRLLVL.

This chain links TRBV4-1 with TRBJ2-7; 7 bases match TRBD1. The CDR3 covers 15 residues. With 4 bases clipped from V and 0 bases from J, the junction kept 6 bases outside the gene matches. Germline lookup yields CDR1 MGHRA and CDR2 YSYEKL. In DNA form, the CDR3 reads TGCGCCAGCAGCCGGGACGCAGGGGGCTCCTACGAGCAGTACTTC. Its protein product is CASSRDAGGSYEQYF.

The rearrangement links TRBV19 to TRBJ1-1; a possible D gene is TRBD1 (6 bases). Between the trimmed V and J ends, which lost 1 base and 1 base, there was a span of 10 bases. Per the germline V gene, CDR1 is LNHDA and CDR2 is SQIVND (reference sequence). The CDR3 loop spans 15 amino acids. For the CDR3, the DNA is TGTGCCAGTAGTATAGTCAGGGGACCGAACACTGAAGCTTTCTTT. It encodes CASSIVRGPNTEAFF.